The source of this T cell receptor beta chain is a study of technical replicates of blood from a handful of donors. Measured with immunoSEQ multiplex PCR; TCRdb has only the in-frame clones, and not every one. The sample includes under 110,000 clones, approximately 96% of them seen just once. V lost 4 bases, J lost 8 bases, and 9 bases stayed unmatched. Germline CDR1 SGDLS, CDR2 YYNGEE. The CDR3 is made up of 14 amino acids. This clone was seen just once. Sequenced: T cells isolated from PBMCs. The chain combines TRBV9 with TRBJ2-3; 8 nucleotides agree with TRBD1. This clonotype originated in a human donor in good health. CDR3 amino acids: CASSTGQDSVTQYF. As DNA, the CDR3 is TGTGCCAGCAGCACGGGACAGGATAGTGTTACGCAGTATTTT.